This TCR beta chain was sequenced for a study of blood T cell repertoires in COVID-19. Across the study: Samples of COVID-19 (acute and convalescent) were obtained from the United States, Italy and Spain.

Sequencing used immunoSEQ multiplex PCR; TCRdb keeps in-frame clones, though not all of them. Here the sample spans approximately 300,000 clones, about 90% being singletons. This sequence originates from a woman in her forties or fifties who had recovered from COVID-19. Sequenced sample: peripheral blood.

The CDR3 bases are TGTGCCAGCAGCTTAGCGAATCGAGCAGATACGCAGTATTTT. Translation: CASSLANRADTQYF. This rearrangement joins TRBV7-3 to TRBJ2-3; D unresolved. The CDR3 is made up of 14 amino acids. V was trimmed by 2 bases and J by 4 bases, leaving 10 bases between them. Germline values: CDR1 SGHTA, CDR2 FQGTGA.